The clone carrying this TCR beta chain was seen a handful of times. Using RNA template, CDR3s of TCR alpha and beta were amplified with iRepertoire arm-PCR. Tissue mRNA or PBMC total RNA, about 95-450 ng, went into one-step reverse transcription and amplification. One entry per CDR3 protein, called by TCRdb with MiXCR from the multiplex PCR reads. This repertoire shows about 140,000 distinct CDR3 sequences, approximately 39% found once; its top ten account for more than 15%. The sample is drawn from a study of glioma-infiltrating T cells. The CDR3 covers 14 residues. Germline V gives CDR1 LGHDT, CDR2 YNNKEL (reference sequence). The V gene lost 3 bases and the J gene lost 5 bases, with 13 bases spanning the gap.

The material sequenced was glioma tissue, nonneoplastic brain tissue, or PBMCs (not recorded which). V and J are TRBV3-1 and TRBJ1-1, with TRBD1 as a possible D gene (5 bases). The receptor's source is a human donor with low-grade glioma or glioblastoma, undergoing nonglioma brain surgery, or in good health (not recorded which). CDR3 DNA: TGTGCCAGCAGCCACTCGACAGTTGGGACTGAAGCTTTCTTT. It is translated as CASSHSTVGTEAFF.